These 2 T cell receptor beta chains were sequenced from one sample in a study of graft-versus-host responses after intestinal transplantation. Using immunoSEQ multiplex PCR, the repertoire was profiled, and TCRdb retains in-frame clones only, with some absent. The data contain about 150,000 clones, nearly 95% of them singletons. These receptors have no identified antigens. The specimen was unstimulated CD4+ T cells sorted from spleen or lymph node cells, collected before intestinal transplant. The receptors were gathered from a human donor who received an intestinal transplant.

V gene TRBV2 combines with J gene TRBJ2-3; 7 bases line up with TRBD2. J gave up 4 bases and V 8 bases, and 9 bases lay outside the gene matches. Germline CDR1 and CDR2: SNHLY and FYNNEI. The CDR3 extends over 14 amino acids. The CDR3 loop reads CASEVGGRADTQYF. The CDR3 DNA follows: TGTGCCAGCGAAGTTGGCGGGAGAGCAGATACGCAGTATTTT.

The rearrangement uses TRBV30 and TRBJ2-1; the D gene could be TRBD1 or TRBD2 (5 bases each). Trimming removed 5 bases at V and 9 bases at J, with 17 bases between. The CDR3 totals 13 residues. In germline, CDR1 is GTSNPN, CDR2 SVGIG (reference sequence). The CDR3 protein is CAWGTVGPGEQFF. The CDR3 coding sequence is TGTGCCTGGGGGACGGTGGGGCCAGGTGAGCAGTTCTTC.